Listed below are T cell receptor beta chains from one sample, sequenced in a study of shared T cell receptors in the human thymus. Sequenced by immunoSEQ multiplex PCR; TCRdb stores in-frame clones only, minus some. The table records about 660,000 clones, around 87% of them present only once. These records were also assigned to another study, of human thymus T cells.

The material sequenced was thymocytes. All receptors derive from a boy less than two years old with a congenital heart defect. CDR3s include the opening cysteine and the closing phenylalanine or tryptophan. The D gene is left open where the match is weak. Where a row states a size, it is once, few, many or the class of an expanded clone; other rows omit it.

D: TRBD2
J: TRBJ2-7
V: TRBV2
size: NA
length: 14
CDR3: CASSVGSGGHEQYF
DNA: TGTGCCAGCAGTGTCGGTAGCGGGGGCCACGAGCAGTACTTC

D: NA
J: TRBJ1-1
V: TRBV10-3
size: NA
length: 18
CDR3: CAITLHAPGGGRKGEAFF
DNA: TGTGCCATCACCCTTCACGCCCCCGGTGGAGGGAGGAAGGGTGAAGCTTTCTTT

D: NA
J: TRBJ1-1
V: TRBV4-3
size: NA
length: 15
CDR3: CASSLSGNPNTEAFF
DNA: TGCGCCAGCAGCCTATCGGGGAACCCGAACACTGAAGCTTTCTTT

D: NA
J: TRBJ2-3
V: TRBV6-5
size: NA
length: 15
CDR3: CASSPRISLTDTQYF
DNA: TGTGCCAGCAGCCCCAGGATTTCCCTCACAGATACGCAGTATTTT

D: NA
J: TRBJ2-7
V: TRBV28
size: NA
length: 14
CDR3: CASSLIRAEEEQYF
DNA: TGTGCCAGCAGTTTAATTCGAGCAGAGGAGGAGCAGTACTTC

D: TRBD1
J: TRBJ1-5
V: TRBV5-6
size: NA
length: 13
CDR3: CASSSQGDKPQHF
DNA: TGTGCCAGCAGCTCGCAGGGGGATAAGCCCCAGCATTTT

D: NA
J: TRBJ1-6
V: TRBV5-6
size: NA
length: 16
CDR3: CASSYRRQKSNSPLHF
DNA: TGTGCCAGCAGCTATAGGCGACAGAAGTCTAACTCCCCCCTCCACTTT

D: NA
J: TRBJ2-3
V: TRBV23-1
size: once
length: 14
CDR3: CASSPGSGTDTQYF
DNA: TGCGCCAGCAGTCCCGGGTCTGGCACAGATACGCAGTATTTT

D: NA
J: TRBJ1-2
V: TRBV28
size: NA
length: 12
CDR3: CASSWANSPTRF
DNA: TGTGCCAGCAGTTGGGCCAACAGTCCTACACGGTTC

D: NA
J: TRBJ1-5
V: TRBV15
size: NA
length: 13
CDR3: CATSSRSNQPQHF
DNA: TGTGCCACCAGCAGTCGTAGCAATCAGCCCCAGCATTTT

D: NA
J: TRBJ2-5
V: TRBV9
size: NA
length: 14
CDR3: CASSKRVAGETQYF
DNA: TGTGCCAGCAGCAAGAGGGTTGCGGGAGAGACCCAGTACTTC

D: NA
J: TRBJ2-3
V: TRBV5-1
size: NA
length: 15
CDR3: CASSPDWHLGDTQYF
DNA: TGCGCCAGCAGCCCGGACTGGCATCTAGGTGATACGCAGTATTTT

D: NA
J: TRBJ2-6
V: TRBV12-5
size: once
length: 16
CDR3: CASGLAGLTGANVLTF
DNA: TGTGCTAGTGGTTTAGCGGGTCTGACTGGGGCCAACGTCCTGACTTTC

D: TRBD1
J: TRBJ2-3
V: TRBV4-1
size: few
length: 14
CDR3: CASSHDRGIDTQYF
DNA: TGCGCCAGCAGCCACGACAGGGGGATAGATACGCAGTATTTT

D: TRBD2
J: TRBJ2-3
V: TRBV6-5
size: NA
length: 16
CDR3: CASSYSRSGITDTQYF
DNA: TGTGCCAGCAGTTACTCGAGGAGCGGGATCACAGATACGCAGTATTTT

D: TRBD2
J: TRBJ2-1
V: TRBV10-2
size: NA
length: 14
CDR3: CASSGTSGNNEQFF
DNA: TGCGCCAGCAGCGGGACTAGCGGAAACAATGAGCAGTTCTTC

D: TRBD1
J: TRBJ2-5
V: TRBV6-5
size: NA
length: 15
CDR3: CASSYSGQGVLTQYF
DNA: TGTGCCAGCAGTTACTCCGGACAGGGCGTTTTGACCCAGTACTTC

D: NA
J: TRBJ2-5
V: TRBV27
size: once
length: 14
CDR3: CASRKTVYQETQYF
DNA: TGTGCCAGCAGAAAGACAGTGTACCAAGAGACCCAGTACTTC

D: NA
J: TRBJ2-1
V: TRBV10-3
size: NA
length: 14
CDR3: CATRSERPREQQFF
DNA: TGTGCCACCCGATCCGAGCGACCCCGGGAGCAGCAGTTCTTC

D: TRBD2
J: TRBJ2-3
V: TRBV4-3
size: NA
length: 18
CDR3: CASSQTIPLAQSTDTQYF
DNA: TGCGCCAGCAGCCAAACCATTCCACTAGCGCAGAGCACAGATACGCAGTATTTT

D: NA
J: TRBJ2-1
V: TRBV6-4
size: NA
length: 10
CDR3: CASSYYEQFF
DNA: TGTGCCAGCAGTTATTATGAGCAGTTCTTC

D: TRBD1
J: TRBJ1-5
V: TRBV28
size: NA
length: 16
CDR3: CASSFGQEGAYQPQHF
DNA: TGTGCCAGCAGTTTTGGTCAGGAGGGGGCCTATCAGCCCCAGCATTTT

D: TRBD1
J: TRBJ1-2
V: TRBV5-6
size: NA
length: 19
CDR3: CASSLGYQVTGGASYGYTF
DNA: TGTGCCAGCAGCTTGGGTTATCAAGTTACAGGGGGAGCGAGCTATGGCTACACCTTC

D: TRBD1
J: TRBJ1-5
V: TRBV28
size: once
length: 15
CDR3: CASLRRDRPYQPQHF
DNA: TGTGCCAGCCTCCGCCGGGACAGACCTTATCAGCCCCAGCATTTT

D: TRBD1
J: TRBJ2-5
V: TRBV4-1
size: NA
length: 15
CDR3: CASSQDDRVQETQYF
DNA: TGCGCCAGCAGCCAAGATGACAGGGTTCAAGAGACCCAGTACTTC

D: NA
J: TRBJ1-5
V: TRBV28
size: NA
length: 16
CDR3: CASSLVSTGLGQPQHF
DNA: TGTGCCAGCAGTTTAGTCTCGACAGGCCTAGGTCAGCCCCAGCATTTT

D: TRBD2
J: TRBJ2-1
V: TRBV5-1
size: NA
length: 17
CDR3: CASSGSSGRGSYNEQFF
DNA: TGCGCCAGCAGCGGCTCTAGCGGGAGGGGGTCCTACAATGAGCAGTTCTTC

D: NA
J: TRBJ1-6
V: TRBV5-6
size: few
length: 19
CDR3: CASSFSRTGALGGGSPLHF
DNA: TGTGCCAGCAGCTTTTCACGGACGGGAGCTCTCGGGGGTGGCTCACCCCTCCACTTT

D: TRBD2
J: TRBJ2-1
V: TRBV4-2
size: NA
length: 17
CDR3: CASSQVLIAGDRNEQFF
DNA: TGTGCCAGCAGCCAAGTCCTTATAGCGGGGGATAGGAATGAGCAGTTCTTC

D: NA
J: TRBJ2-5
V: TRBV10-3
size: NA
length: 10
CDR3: CAITQETQYF
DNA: TGTGCCATCACACAAGAGACCCAGTACTTC

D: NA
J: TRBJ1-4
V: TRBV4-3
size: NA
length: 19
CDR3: CASSQDSVPTGRGSEKLFF
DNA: TGCGCCAGCAGCCAAGATTCCGTTCCAACAGGGAGGGGGTCGGAAAAACTGTTTTTT

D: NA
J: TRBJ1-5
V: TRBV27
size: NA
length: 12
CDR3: CASSYSNQPQHF
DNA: TGTGCCAGCAGCTATAGCAATCAGCCCCAGCATTTT

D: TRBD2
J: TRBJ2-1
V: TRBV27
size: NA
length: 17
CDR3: CASRSPTGTSGVNEQFF
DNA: TGTGCCAGCAGATCCCCTACCGGGACTAGCGGGGTAAATGAGCAGTTCTTC

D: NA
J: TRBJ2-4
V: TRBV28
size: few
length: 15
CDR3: CASSLRVLAKNIQYF
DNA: TGTGCCAGCAGTTTACGGGTGCTAGCCAAAAACATTCAGTACTTC

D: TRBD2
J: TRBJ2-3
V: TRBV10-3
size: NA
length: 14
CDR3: CAISPGLNTDTQYF
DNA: TGTGCCATCAGTCCGGGACTAAACACAGATACGCAGTATTTT

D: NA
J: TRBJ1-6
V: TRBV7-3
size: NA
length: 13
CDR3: CASSSSDHSPLHF
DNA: TGTGCCAGCAGCTCCTCAGATCATTCACCCCTCCACTTT

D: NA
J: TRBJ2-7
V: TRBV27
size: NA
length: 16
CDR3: CASSLGWTVKSYEQYF
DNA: TGTGCCAGCAGTTTAGGGTGGACAGTTAAATCCTACGAGCAGTACTTC

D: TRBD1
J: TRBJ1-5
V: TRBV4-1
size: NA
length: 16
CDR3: CASSQEGWDRVQPQHF
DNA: TGCGCCAGCAGCCAAGAGGGTTGGGACAGGGTGCAGCCCCAGCATTTT

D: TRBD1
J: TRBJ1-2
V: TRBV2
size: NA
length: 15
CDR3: CASSEVGQGNYGYTF
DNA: TGTGCCAGCAGTGAAGTAGGACAGGGAAACTATGGCTACACCTTC

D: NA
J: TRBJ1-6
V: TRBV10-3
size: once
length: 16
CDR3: CAISARETNRGAPLHF
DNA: TGTGCCATCAGTGCTCGGGAGACCAATCGGGGAGCACCCCTCCACTTT

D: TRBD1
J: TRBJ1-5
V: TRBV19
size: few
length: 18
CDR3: CASSMSKTGVYSNQPQHF
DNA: TGTGCCAGTAGTATGTCCAAGACAGGGGTTTATAGCAATCAGCCCCAGCATTTT

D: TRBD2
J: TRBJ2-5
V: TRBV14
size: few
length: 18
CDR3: CASSQDRPSGSPRETQYF
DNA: TGTGCCAGCAGCCAAGATCGACCTAGCGGGAGCCCGCGAGAGACCCAGTACTTC